A single sample is the source of the 6 T cell receptor beta chains below, sequenced in a study of blood T cell repertoires in COVID-19. TCRdb's copy holds only in-frame clones and misses some; the assay was immunoSEQ multiplex PCR. This table has fewer than 300,000 clones, roughly 80% appearing once. Sample: peripheral blood. These TCRs come from a woman between 65 and 79 years old with active or convalescent COVID-19.

The CDR3 region is CASSARTGVETQYF. As DNA, the CDR3 is TGTGCCAGCAGCGCCCGGACTGGCGTTGAGACCCAGTACTTC. The chain is built from TRBV7-9 and TRBJ2-5, with D perhaps TRBD2 (5 bases). Trimming removed 5 bases from V and 5 bases from J, with 15 bases in between. This CDR3 is built from 14 residues. Germline V gene lookup returns CDR1 SEHNR and CDR2 FQNEAQ (reference sequence).

A remark on this clone: This same CDR3 is encoded by further DNA sequences in the sample. The chain employs TRBV7-2 and TRBJ2-5, with TRBD2 matching 12 bases. Per germline, CDR1 SGHTA and CDR2 FQGNSA. The J segment lost 5 bases and the V segment lost 2 bases, leaving 3 bases of the junction unmatched. This CDR3 is built from 15 residues. For the CDR3, the DNA is TGTGCCAGCAGCTTAAGGCTAGCGGGGGGGGAGACCCAGTACTTC. As protein: CASSLRLAGGETQYF. Full variable domain (rest looked up from reference TRBV7-2 and TRBJ2-5): GAGVSQSPSNKVTEKGKDVELRCDPISGHTALYWYRQSLGQGLEFLIYFQGNSAPDKSGLPSDRFSAERTGGSVSTLTIQRTQQEDSAVYLCASSLRLAGGETQYFGPGTRLLVL.

The chain is built from TRBV27 and TRBJ2-7; D gene ambiguous. The CDR3 runs to 12 residues. Germline CDR1 is MNHEY and CDR2 is SMNVEV (reference sequence). The V gene lost 3 bases and the J gene lost 1 base, with 4 bases spanning the gap. The CDR3 sequence is CASSFPSYEQYF. The CDR3 DNA reads as TGTGCCAGCAGTTTCCCTTCCTACGAGCAGTACTTC.

V is TRBV30 and J is TRBJ2-7; 7 bases are a match to TRBD1. There are 13 residues in the CDR3. Per the germline V gene, CDR1 is GTSNPN and CDR2 is SVGIG (reference sequence). V gave up 3 bases and J gave up 6 bases; unmatched junction bases: 8. The CDR3 region has the DNA TGTGCCTGGAGGGGACAGAATAGGCCCGAGCAGTACTTC. Its translation: CAWRGQNRPEQYF.

This clone was observed a single time. The V and J genes are TRBV7-9 and TRBJ2-5; the D gene is possibly TRBD2 (6 bases). There are 15 residues in the CDR3. Trimming stripped 5 bases from V and 9 bases from J, with 22 bases between. CDR1 and CDR2 (germline): SEHNR, FQNEAQ (reference sequence). The CDR3 region has the DNA TGTGCCAGCAGCACCACGGGTAGGGCGGGGAGGCCCCAGTACTTC. It codes for CASSTTGRAGRPQYF.

This clone was counted only a few times. CDR3 sequence: CASSSHYEQYF. CDR3 nucleotide sequence: TGTGCCAGCAGTTCCCACTACGAGCAGTACTTC. J is TRBJ2-7 and V is TRBV28; D is undetermined. With 4 bases removed from V and 3 bases from J, the gap between germline ends came to 4 bases. CDR1 and CDR2 (germline): MDHEN, SYDVKM. This CDR3 contains 11 residues.